There are a few counts of the clone carrying this TCR beta chain. What it recognizes is unknown. The sample comes from a study of T cell responses to AZD1222 COVID-19 vaccine. On the study more broadly: Second-dose timings of about 4 or about 12 weeks were pooled.

The CDR3 is 15 residues long. J lost 3 bases, V lost 1 base, and 3 bases had no gene match. Germline CDR1 LGHNA, CDR2 YNFKEQ. Study-level points and caveats: Spike-specific TCR breadth and depth grew following two AZD1222 doses. Repertoires in all cases were sampled only once the peak T cell response had passed.

Libraries were prepared by immunoSEQ multiplex PCR; TCRdb keeps only in-frame clonotypes and omits some of them. Of about 110,000 clones listed, 87% are singletons. The starting material was peripheral blood, obtained on day 0 of AZD1222 vaccination. This TCR was recovered from an adult in good health. The V gene is TRBV4-2, the J gene TRBJ2-1, with 7 nucleotides matching TRBD2. Written as DNA, the CDR3 is TGTGCCAGCAGCCAAGCAACTAGCGACTACAATGAGCAGTTCTTC. Protein sequence: CASSQATSDYNEQFF.